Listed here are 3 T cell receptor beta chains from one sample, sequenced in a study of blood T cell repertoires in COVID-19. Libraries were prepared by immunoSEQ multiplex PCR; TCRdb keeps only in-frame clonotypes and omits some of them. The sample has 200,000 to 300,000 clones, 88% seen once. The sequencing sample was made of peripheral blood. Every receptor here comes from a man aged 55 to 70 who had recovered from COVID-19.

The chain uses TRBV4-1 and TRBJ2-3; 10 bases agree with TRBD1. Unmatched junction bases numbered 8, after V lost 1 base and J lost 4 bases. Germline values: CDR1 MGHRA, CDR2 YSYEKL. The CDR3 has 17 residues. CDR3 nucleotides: TGCGCCAGCAGCCAAGCCGAGGGACAGGGGATGGCAGATACGCAGTATTTT. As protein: CASSQAEGQGMADTQYF.

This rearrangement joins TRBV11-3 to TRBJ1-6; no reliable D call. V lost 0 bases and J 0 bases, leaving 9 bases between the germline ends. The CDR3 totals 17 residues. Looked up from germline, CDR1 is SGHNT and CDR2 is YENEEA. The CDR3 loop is CASSLDLYSSYNSPLHF. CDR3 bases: TGTGCCAGCAGCTTAGATCTCTATAGCTCCTATAATTCACCCCTCCACTTT.

The CDR3 here is CASSEALAANQPQHF. The CDR3 DNA is TGTGCCAGCAGTGAAGCGCTGGCAGCGAATCAGCCCCAGCATTTT. The chain recombines TRBV6-1 with TRBJ1-5; D not resolved. There are 15 residues in the CDR3. V lost 0 bases and J lost 4, with 10 bases in between. Germline assignment: CDR1 MNHNS and CDR2 SASEGT.